The rows below give T cell receptor beta chains drawn from one sample of a study of blood T cell repertoires in COVID-19. Sequencing used immunoSEQ multiplex PCR; TCRdb keeps in-frame clones, though not all of them. Among roughly 150,000 clones listed, around four fifths were seen once. Sequenced input: PBMCs or T cells enriched from blood (not recorded which). These receptors were obtained from a woman aged 45-65 years who had recovered from COVID-19. Each CDR3 is given with its conserved first and last residue. A D gene is named only where the DNA matches it firmly. Clone size is given for some rows only: seen once, a few or many times, or a class if the clone is expanded.

d_gene	v_gene	abundance	j_gene	CDR3aa	CDR3nt
TRBD1	TRBV7-9	.	TRBJ2-2	CASSTDRDRTGELFF	TGTGCCAGCAGCACCGACAGGGATCGCACCGGGGAGCTGTTTTTT
TRBD2	TRBV4-3	.	TRBJ2-3	CASSQLAGGTDTQYF	TGCGCCAGCAGCCAACTAGCGGGGGGGACAGATACGCAGTATTTT
.	TRBV10-1	.	TRBJ2-7	CASSELPPETSPYEQYF	TGCGCCAGCAGTGAGCTGCCTCCGGAGACTTCTCCCTACGAGCAGTACTTC
TRBD1	TRBV19	.	TRBJ1-2	CASSRSGQEANYGYTF	TGTGCCAGTAGTCGTTCGGGACAGGAAGCTAACTATGGCTACACCTTC
TRBD2	TRBV9	.	TRBJ2-7	CASSTPPGLAVDYEQYF	TGTGCCAGCAGCACTCCCCCGGGACTAGCGGTGGACTACGAGCAGTACTTC
TRBD1	TRBV7-9	.	TRBJ1-2	CASRSGTGIYTF	TGTGCCAGCAGGTCCGGGACAGGGATCTACACCTTC
TRBD1	TRBV28	.	TRBJ1-2	CASSEGAGNYGYTF	TGTGCCAGCAGCGAGGGGGCCGGCAACTATGGCTACACCTTC
TRBD1	TRBV27	.	TRBJ1-2	CASSTGQGRGYGYTF	TGTGCCAGCAGTACTGGACAGGGACGGGGGTATGGCTACACCTTC
.	TRBV6-5	.	TRBJ1-3	CATQRGTDTIYF	TGTGCCACACAAAGGGGAACGGACACCATATATTTT
.	TRBV9	.	TRBJ2-5	CASSETGGYQETQYF	TGTGCCAGCAGCGAGACGGGGGGCTACCAAGAGACCCAGTACTTC
TRBD1	TRBV4-3	.	TRBJ1-4	CASSQVSRAPRGQWVVEKLFF	TGCGCCAGCAGCCAAGTGTCGCGAGCGCCCAGGGGGCAGTGGGTTGTGGAAAAACTGTTTTTT
.	TRBV28	few	TRBJ1-2	CASSFTGLPGYTF	TGTGCCAGCAGTTTCACAGGGTTGCCTGGCTACACCTTC
.	TRBV7-9	few	TRBJ1-6	CASSLRADSPLHF	TGTGCCAGCAGCTTAAGAGCGGATTCACCCCTCCACTTT
.	TRBV4-3	.	TRBJ2-7	CASSQDSRDSLYEQYF	TGCGCCAGCAGCCAAGATTCGCGGGACAGCTTGTACGAGCAGTACTTC
.	TRBV19	.	TRBJ1-1	CASKGHPNTEAFF	TGTGCCAGTAAGGGACACCCGAACACTGAAGCTTTCTTT
.	TRBV6-5	.	TRBJ1-2	CASSLDRFDGYTF	TGTGCCAGCAGCCTCGACAGGTTTGATGGCTACACCTTC
.	TRBV9	.	TRBJ1-4	CASSVGQIATNEKLFF	TGTGCCAGCAGCGTAGGCCAGATTGCAACTAATGAAAAACTGTTTTTT
.	TRBV28	.	TRBJ2-3	CASSLRTGWPDTQYF	TGTGCCAGCAGTTTACGAACAGGGTGGCCGGATACGCAGTATTTT
.	TRBV7-2	.	TRBJ2-7	CASSLGGTAAYEQYF	TGTGCCAGCAGCTTAGGCGGGACAGCAGCCTACGAGCAGTACTTC
TRBD1	TRBV3-1/TRBV3-2	.	TRBJ2-7	CASSQRTGVDEQYF	TGTGCCAGCAGCCAACGGACAGGTGTCGACGAGCAGTACTTC
.	TRBV2	.	TRBJ1-1	CASSEPAWGGMVTEAFF	TGTGCCAGCAGTGAACCCGCCTGGGGGGGCATGGTCACTGAAGCTTTCTTT
TRBD1	TRBV5-6	.	TRBJ2-5	CASSVRMTGGGETQYF	TGTGCCAGCAGCGTTCGGATGACAGGGGGTGGAGAGACCCAGTACTTC
.	TRBV28	.	TRBJ1-2	CASRRTTDYGYTF	TGTGCCAGCAGGAGGACAACAGACTATGGCTACACCTTC
.	TRBV5-1	.	TRBJ1-1	CASSLVSGVRDTEAFF	TGCGCCAGCAGCTTGGTTTCAGGGGTCCGGGACACTGAAGCTTTCTTT
.	TRBV6-1	.	TRBJ2-7	CASSDTYEQYF	TGTGCCAGCAGTGATACCTACGAGCAGTACTTC
.	TRBV2	.	TRBJ1-2	CASRLSGYTF	TGTGCCAGCAGGCTGAGTGGCTACACCTTC
.	TRBV18	once	TRBJ2-5	CASSSTLTEETQYF	TGTGCCAGCTCATCGACTCTGACAGAAGAGACCCAGTACTTC
.	TRBV5-1	.	TRBJ1-2	CASSLDRIYGYTF	TGCGCCAGCAGCTTGGACAGAATCTATGGCTACACCTTC
TRBD2	TRBV6-5	.	TRBJ2-1	CASSSGTSSYNEQFF	TGTGCCAGCAGTTCCGGGACTAGCTCCTACAATGAGCAGTTCTTC
TRBD1	TRBV11-2	once	TRBJ2-5	CASSFQGQGFQETQYF	TGTGCCAGCAGCTTCCAGGGACAGGGTTTCCAAGAGACCCAGTACTTC
.	TRBV14	.	TRBJ1-3	CASSQAVYSGNTIYF	TGTGCCAGCAGCCAAGCAGTGTACTCTGGAAACACCATATATTTT
.	TRBV2	.	TRBJ1-5	CASTASRASNQPQHF	TGTGCCAGCACCGCCTCGAGGGCTAGCAATCAGCCCCAGCATTTT
TRBD1	TRBV19	.	TRBJ1-2	CASRLDRVNGYTF	TGTGCCAGTAGATTGGACAGGGTAAATGGCTACACCTTC
.	TRBV3-1/TRBV3-2	.	TRBJ2-5	CASSQGLEETQYF	TGTGCCAGCAGCCAAGGACTAGAAGAGACCCAGTACTTC
.	TRBV24-1	.	TRBJ2-1	CATSQAGSYNEQFF	TGTGCCACCAGCCAGGCGGGCTCCTACAATGAGCAGTTCTTC